This entry describes one T cell receptor beta chain. The sample originates from a study of CD8 T cells in Susac syndrome. Roughly 0.5 to 1 ug RNA was reverse transcribed with random hexamers. MiXCR, applied by TCRdb to the immunoSEQ multiplex PCR reads, yields one record per CDR3 protein. The sample holds roughly 170,000 distinct CDR3 sequences, 85% to 95% seen once. Germline V gives CDR1 SGDLS, CDR2 YYNGEE. The CDR3 totals 15 residues. Deletions cut 4 bases from V and 1 base from J, with 12 bases between. Sequenced material: CD4+ T cells from PBMCs. The TCR sequence derives from a human donor with multiple sclerosis. The chain joins TRBV9 to TRBJ2-1, with unresolved D. The CDR3 bases are TGTGCCAGCAGCCCGACTTCGTTATCCTACAATGAGCAGTTCTTC. It is translated as CASSPTSLSYNEQFF.